One and the same sample provided the 8 T cell receptor beta chains below, sequenced in a study of blood T cell repertoires in COVID-19. Repertoires were generated with immunoSEQ multiplex PCR, while TCRdb's copy carries only in-frame clones and drops some. The repertoire holds approximately 120,000 clones, roughly 86% seen once, with over 4.5% in the top ten. Sequenced input: peripheral blood. Receptor source: a human donor in a cohort sampled during active COVID-19.

This chain links TRBV19 with TRBJ1-2, with D possibly matching TRBD1 (5 bases). This CDR3 comprises 14 residues. Germline CDR1 and CDR2: LNHDA and SQIVND (reference sequence). Trimming stripped 5 bases from V and 2 bases from J, with 12 bases between. The CDR3 loop reads CASSPLDTNYGYTF. CDR3 nucleotide sequence: TGTGCCAGTAGTCCGTTGGACACAAACTATGGCTACACCTTC.

This chain uses TRBV7-9 with TRBJ1-1; tentative D call: TRBD1 (5 bases). This CDR3 has 15 amino acids. Trimming left V 6 bases short and J 3 bases short, with 17 bases between. The V gene's germline CDR1 is SEHNR and CDR2 FQNEAQ (reference sequence). In DNA form, the CDR3 reads TGTGCCAGCAGTGAAGGCGGGACGGACTACACTGAAGCTTTCTTT. The encoded protein is CASSEGGTDYTEAFF.

The gene calls are TRBV15 and TRBJ2-5, with 8 bases identical to TRBD1. Germline-derived CDR1 and CDR2 are LNHNV and YYDKDF (reference sequence). The CDR3 has 15 residues. V dropped 5 bases and J dropped 4; count of bases not matched to a gene: 9. The CDR3 DNA is TGTGCCACCAGCGTGCGACAGGGGACGGGAGAGACCCAGTACTTC. Translated, it gives CATSVRQGTGETQYF.

The V call is TRBV11-3, the J call TRBJ2-3; 8 bases align to TRBD2. The germline CDR1 and CDR2 sequences are SGHNT and YENEEA. The CDR3 loop spans 15 amino acids. The V and J ends lost 4 bases and 1 base, in that order; junction bases with no gene match: 4. The CDR3 nucleotides are TGTGCCAGCAGCTCGAGCGGGAGACGCACAGATACGCAGTATTTT. This gives the protein CASSSSGRRTDTQYF.

The chain joins TRBV4-2 to TRBJ2-1; TRBD1 agrees at 9 bases. The CDR3 is 17 amino acids. Trimming at V came to 1 base and at J to 5 bases, leaving 9 bases not matched to a gene. Germline V gene data show CDR1 as LGHNA and CDR2 as YNFKEQ. CDR3 region: CASSQAAPGQGNNEQFF. In DNA form, the CDR3 reads TGTGCCAGCAGCCAAGCGGCTCCGGGACAGGGAAACAATGAGCAGTTCTTC.

This rearrangement joins TRBV2 to TRBJ1-6; D gene uncertain. V was trimmed by 2 bases and J by 8 bases, leaving 7 bases between them. Per the germline V gene, CDR1 is SNHLY and CDR2 is FYNNEI. The CDR3 spans 13 residues. CDR3 bases: TGTGCCAGCAGTGAATCCGTGTATTCACCCCTCCACTTT. Translating gives CASSESVYSPLHF.

This chain connects TRBV7-2 to TRBJ2-3; 7 bases align to TRBD2. V gave up 1 base and J gave up 6 bases; unmatched junction bases: 10. CDR1 is SGHTA, CDR2 FQGNSA, per germline. The CDR3 runs 16 residues. CDR3 bases: TGTGCCAGCAGCTTAGGAGAGCGGGGTCCCCCGGATACGCAGTATTTT. Translated: CASSLGERGPPDTQYF.

The chain carries TRBV7-9 and TRBJ2-7; TRBD1 agrees at 12 bases. The J segment lost 5 bases and the V segment lost 6 bases, leaving 5 bases of the junction unmatched. CDR3 length: 14 amino acids. Germline CDR1 is SEHNR and CDR2 is FQNEAQ (reference sequence). The CDR3 protein is CASRPGQGAHEQYF. CDR3 DNA: TGTGCCAGCAGACCGGGACAGGGGGCCCACGAGCAGTACTTC.